The 27 T cell receptor beta chains reported below all come from one sample, sequenced in a study of CD8 T cells in Susac syndrome. Reverse transcription used roughly 0.5 to 1 ug RNA and random hexamers. TCRdb re-called the immunoSEQ multiplex PCR reads with MiXCR, one entry per CDR3 protein. This sample has around 300,000 distinct CDR3 sequences, with around 85% found just once. Sequenced: CD8+ T cells from PBMCs. The receptors here all came from a human donor with multiple sclerosis.

The V gene is TRBV27, the J gene TRBJ2-1; D unclear. V was cut by 2 bases and J by 7 bases, with 6 bases left in between. The germline gives CDR1 MNHEY, CDR2 SMNVEV (reference sequence). This CDR3 region has 12 residues. The CDR3 bases are TGTGCCAGCAGTTTAAGAGCGAATGAGCAGTTCTTC. This codes for CASSLRANEQFF.

This chain links TRBV6-5 with TRBJ2-7; D is possibly TRBD1 (5 bases). The CDR3 is made up of 14 amino acids. Between the trimmed V and J ends, which lost 2 bases and 5 bases, there was a span of 13 bases. CDR1 and CDR2 (germline): MNHEY, SVGAGI. Here the CDR3 DNA reads TGTGCCAGCAGTTACGGGGCTCCTTTCCACGAGCAGTACTTC. It encodes CASSYGAPFHEQYF.

The chain recombines TRBV19 with TRBJ1-1, with TRBD1 identical over 7 bases. The length of the CDR3 is 15 residues. CDR1 and CDR2 from the germline V gene are LNHDA and SQIVND (reference sequence). V gave up 8 bases and J gave up 4 bases; unmatched junction bases: 13. CDR3 sequence reads: CASFGPRQGGTEAFF. As DNA, the CDR3 is TGTGCCAGTTTCGGCCCACGACAGGGCGGCACTGAAGCTTTCTTT.

V is TRBV6-5 and J is TRBJ2-5, with 10 bases identical to TRBD2. With V trimmed by 6 bases and J by 2 bases, 6 bases remained unmatched. The CDR3 length is 15 residues. Germline lookup yields CDR1 MNHEY and CDR2 SVGAGI. The CDR3 bases are TGTGCCAGCAGCCGATTACTAGCGGGACAAGAGACCCAGTACTTC. Its translation: CASSRLLAGQETQYF.

V and J are TRBV4-3 and TRBJ2-1, with TRBD2 identical over 12 bases. The CDR3 covers 15 residues. With V trimmed by 1 base and J by 8 bases, 3 bases remained unmatched. Germline V gene lookup returns CDR1 LGHNA and CDR2 YSLEER. The CDR3 reads CASSQGTSGNYEQFF. For the CDR3, the DNA is TGCGCCAGCAGCCAAGGGACTAGCGGGAATTATGAGCAGTTCTTC.

The gene calls are TRBV29-1 and TRBJ2-3, with D possibly TRBD1 on 5 matching bases. CDR3 length equals 13 residues. Trimming removed 6 bases from V and 3 bases from J, with 13 bases in between. Germline assignment: CDR1 SQVTM and CDR2 ANQGSEA. CDR3 coding DNA: TGCAGCGTCAAAAGCCCAGGGACAGATACGCAGTATTTT. Translated, it gives CSVKSPGTDTQYF.

V usage is TRBV7-4 and J usage is TRBJ1-1, with a possible D match to TRBD1 (5 bases). The V end was cut by 7 bases, the J end by 0 bases, with 18 bases between. The CDR3 has 16 amino acids. Germline CDR1 SGHVT, CDR2 SQSDAQ. The CDR3 nucleotides read TGTGCCAGCACCACCCCCCGGCGGGGCCTGAACACTGAAGCTTTCTTT. This translates into CASTTPRRGLNTEAFF.

This rearrangement joins TRBV3-1 to TRBJ2-7, with a tentative D call TRBD1 (5 bases). V was pared by 6 bases and J by 2 bases, with 14 bases between. Germline CDR1 reads LGHDT; CDR2 reads YNNKEL (reference sequence). This CDR3 spans 14 amino acids. The chain's CDR3 is CASSGKRGTYEQYF. CDR3 bases: TGTGCCAGCAGTGGTAAAAGGGGCACCTACGAGCAGTACTTC.

The chain recombines TRBV20-1 with TRBJ1-2; D is undetermined. Germline V lookup: CDR1 DFQATT, CDR2 SNEGSKA (reference sequence). The germline V and J ends were trimmed by 3 bases and 4 bases, with 18 bases remaining between them. This CDR3 spans 15 amino acids. The CDR3 bases are TGCAGTGCTAGGCAGGCTGCCTCTCCCTCCTATGGCTACACCTTC. Amino acids: CSARQAASPSYGYTF.

DNA of the CDR3: TGTGCCAGCAGCCATGGACAGACGGGCCTGCTAGATACGCAGTATTTT. It specifies CASSHGQTGLLDTQYF. The chain links TRBV9 to TRBJ2-3, with D perhaps matching TRBD1 (6 bases). This CDR3 is built from 16 residues. Trimming took off 4 bases at V and 5 bases at J, with 20 bases between the two ends. In germline, CDR1 is SGDLS, CDR2 YYNGEE.

The V call is TRBV19, the J call TRBJ2-7; D remains unclear. CDR1 LNHDA and CDR2 SQIVND come from the germline V gene (reference sequence). CDR3 length equals 13 residues. The ends were cut back, 3 bases at V and 2 bases at J, with 8 bases in the middle. CDR3 in amino acids: CASSMGGAYEQYF. In DNA, the CDR3 is TGTGCCAGTAGTATGGGCGGTGCCTACGAGCAGTACTTC.

The chain uses TRBV4-2 and TRBJ2-7; D not resolved. The CDR3 length is 16 residues. Per the germline V gene, CDR1 is LGHNA and CDR2 is YNFKEQ. The V and J ends lost 0 bases and 0 bases respectively, with 12 bases between them. The CDR3 loop is CASSQEQRASSYEQYF. As DNA, the CDR3 is TGTGCCAGCAGCCAAGAACAGCGCGCGAGCTCCTACGAGCAGTACTTC.

The chain recombines TRBV30 with TRBJ2-1; perhaps TRBD2 as D (6 bases). This CDR3 has 15 residues. V lost 0 bases and J 4 bases, leaving 13 bases between the germline ends. Germline CDR1 is GTSNPN and CDR2 is SVGIG (reference sequence). The CDR3 protein is CAWSVISGLYNEQFF. CDR3 sequence (DNA): TGTGCCTGGAGTGTAATTAGCGGACTATACAATGAGCAGTTCTTC.

The rearrangement uses TRBV6-2 or TRBV6-3 and TRBJ2-7, with D perhaps TRBD1 (5 bases). The CDR3 extends over 14 amino acids. Germline CDR1 is MNHEY and CDR2 is SVGEGT. Trimming left V 2 bases short and J 3 bases short, with 11 bases between. This CDR3 reads CASSYDGQLYEQYF. CDR3 coding DNA: TGTGCCAGCAGTTACGATGGACAACTCTACGAGCAGTACTTC.

The chain has TRBV19 and TRBJ2-1; 10 bases line up with TRBD2. With V trimmed by 1 base and J by 7 bases, 4 bases remained unmatched. This CDR3 contains 15 residues. The germline CDR1 and CDR2 sequences are LNHDA and SQIVND (reference sequence). Here the CDR3 DNA reads TGTGCCAGTAGTATAGTAGCGGGAGGAAGGAATGAGCAGTTCTTC. This translates into CASSIVAGGRNEQFF.

This chain links TRBV7-8 with TRBJ2-7; 8 bases map to TRBD1. The CDR3 consists of 14 residues. J gave up 3 bases and V 1 base, and 2 bases lay outside the gene matches. Germline V gene lookup returns CDR1 SGHVS and CDR2 FQNEAQ. CDR3 protein: CASSLVDRDYEQYF. In nucleotides, the CDR3 is TGTGCCAGCAGCTTAGTGGACAGGGACTACGAGCAGTACTTC.

V usage is TRBV19 and J usage is TRBJ2-1; a weak D match, TRBD1 (6 bases). This CDR3 contains 14 residues. CDR1 and CDR2 from the germline V gene are LNHDA and SQIVND (reference sequence). Trimming stripped 1 base from V and 9 bases from J, with 13 bases between. CDR3 in amino acids: CASSIVSQGSEQFF. As DNA, the CDR3 is TGTGCCAGTAGTATAGTTTCCCAGGGGAGTGAGCAGTTCTTC.

This clonotype was seen once. The genes are TRBV23-1 and TRBJ2-3; the D gene is possibly TRBD2 (6 bases). TRBV23-1 qualifies as an ORF whose function is uncertain. V gave up 0 bases and J gave up 4 bases, with 8 bases separating them. The CDR3 is made up of 14 amino acids. The chain's CDR3 is CASSQSGGPDTQYF. In DNA form, the CDR3 reads TGCGCCAGCAGTCAATCGGGAGGCCCAGATACGCAGTATTTT.

The genes are TRBV19 and TRBJ2-1; D not certain. The V end was cut by 5 bases, the J end by 10 bases, with 12 bases between. CDR3 length: 12 amino acids. CDR1 is LNHDA, CDR2 SQIVND, per germline (reference sequence). CDR3 region: CASSSYLAEQFF. CDR3 in DNA: TGTGCCAGTAGTTCCTACTTAGCCGAGCAGTTCTTC. Together with reference TRBV19 and TRBJ2-1, the CDR3 gives the full variable domain: DGGITQSPKYLFRKEGQNVTLSCEQNLNHDAMYWYRQDPGQGLRLIYYSQIVNDFQKGDIAEGYSVSREKKESFPLTVTSAQKNPTAFYLCASSSYLAEQFFGPGTRLTVL.

The chain employs TRBV19 and TRBJ2-7; TRBD2 aligns across 9 bases. CDR1 and CDR2 (germline): LNHDA, SQIVND (reference sequence). V lost 3 bases and J lost 2; bases outside the gene matches: 5. The CDR3 has 15 residues. The CDR3 DNA follows: TGTGCCAGTAGTATTGCAGCGGGAGGAGCCTACGAGCAGTACTTC. Amino acid sequence: CASSIAAGGAYEQYF.

This clonotype was seen more than once but under ten times. The chain employs TRBV6-5 and TRBJ1-5; D is ambiguous. Germline CDR1 reads MNHEY; CDR2 reads SVGAGI. The CDR3 extends over 13 amino acids. V was trimmed by 0 bases and J by 7 bases, leaving 7 bases between them. DNA for the CDR3: TGTGCCAGCAGTTACTCACTTATGCAGCCCCAGCATTTT. Translation: CASSYSLMQPQHF.

The chain couples TRBV24-1 to TRBJ2-1; 10 nucleotides agree with TRBD1. Germline V lookup: CDR1 KGHDR, CDR2 SFDVKD. Germline trimming cut 5 bases from V and 16 bases from J; bases unmatched to any gene: 10. CDR3 length: 13 residues. The CDR3 nucleotides read TGTGCCACCAGTGCAGCGGGGACAGGGGACTTCTTCTTC. Protein: CATSAAGTGDFFF.

This clonotype was counted only a few times. The chain recombines TRBV4-1 with TRBJ2-1, with a possible D match to TRBD1 (5 bases). Trimming removed 0 bases at V and 6 bases at J, with 15 bases between. Germline V gives CDR1 MGHRA, CDR2 YSYEKL. This CDR3 contains 16 residues. For the CDR3, the DNA is TGCGCCAGCAGCCAAGACCAGGGATATTGGGGCAATGAGCAGTTCTTC. Its protein product is CASSQDQGYWGNEQFF.

Only one count was recorded for this clonotype. This chain uses TRBV7-9 with TRBJ1-4; D is possibly TRBD1 (5 bases). The V gene lost 5 bases and the J gene lost 8 bases, with 21 bases spanning the gap. Germline values: CDR1 SEHNR, CDR2 FQNEAQ (reference sequence). This CDR3 is built from 16 residues. In nucleotides, the CDR3 is TGTGCCAGCAGCCAATTCTCCGGGACCCCTGAAGAAAAACTGTTTTTT. It encodes CASSQFSGTPEEKLFF.

In the case of this clonotype: In this CDR3 the conserved last residue, phenylalanine or tryptophan, is missing, so a read error is likely. The rearrangement joins TRBV7-9 to TRBJ2-1; TRBD2 matches 7 bases. V shed 4 bases, J shed 7 bases, and the junction held 10 bases outside the gene matches. CDR3 length: 15 amino acids. Germline CDR1 is SEHNR and CDR2 is FQNEAQ (reference sequence). The CDR3, as DNA: TGTGCCAGCAGCTACCCCCGGGAGGCCATAAATGAGCAGTTCCTC. Encoded protein: CASSYPREAINEQFL.

Of note for this clonotype: An end of the junction differs from the germline gene, which may be a read error. The V call is TRBV6-2 or TRBV6-3, the J call TRBJ2-2; 8 bases are a match to TRBD1. This CDR3 spans 17 amino acids. The V gene's germline CDR1 is MNHEY and CDR2 SVGEGT. Written as DNA, the CDR3 is TGTGACAGCAGTTTTCGCGAGAGGACAGGGTGGACCGGGGAGCTGTTTTTT. This translates into CDSSFRERTGWTGELFF.

V gene TRBV9 combines with J gene TRBJ2-7; 7 positions agree with TRBD2. CDR3 length: 15 residues. The V gene's germline CDR1 is SGDLS and CDR2 YYNGEE. After removal of 3 bases from V and 4 bases from J, the junction contained 10 bases not matched to a gene. The chain's CDR3 is CASSAGAGSWYEQYF. CDR3 nucleotides: TGTGCCAGCAGCGCCGGAGCGGGATCGTGGTACGAGCAGTACTTC.